This passage covers 11 T cell receptor beta chains from one sample sequenced in a study of PD-1 blockade in classical Hodgkin lymphoma (TCRdb year 2020). The time point label on this specimen signifies: cycle 1 day 1 (C1D1), immediately before nivolumab initiation. Every trial patient had relapsed following autologous stem cell transplantation, and prior brentuximab vedotin exposure was what differed among cohorts A, B and C. Receptors were amplified or captured by the immunoSEQ multiplex PCR assay. Sourced from immuneACCESS, this table was stored by TCRdb with only in-frame sequences that have V and J called. A share of the clones is absent; for the studies checked, an unresolved V gene accounts for under half, and the remainder has no known explanation. Here the sample has approximately 84,000 clones; around 90% occur a single time. 20% to 25% of the sample comes from the top ten. The sequences come from peripheral blood mononuclear cells (PBMCs), collected at baseline. These receptors all come from a human donor with classical Hodgkin lymphoma.

V is TRBV11-2 and J is TRBJ1-5; a possible D gene is TRBD1 (5 bases). The CDR3 extends over 13 amino acids. Trimming pared 1 base from V and 7 bases from J, leaving 8 bases between. Germline CDR1 reads SGHAT; CDR2 reads FQNNGV. The CDR3 DNA reads TGTGCCAGCAGCTTAGTGGGGGGACAGCCCCAGCATTTT. Protein sequence: CASSLVGGQPQHF.

The V and J genes are TRBV28 and TRBJ2-2; 9 bases agree with TRBD1. After removal of 6 bases from V and 5 bases from J, the junction contained 7 bases not matched to a gene. The CDR3 covers 15 residues. CDR1 MDHEN and CDR2 SYDVKM come from the germline V gene. DNA of the CDR3: TGTGCCAGCAGCCTACAGGGGGCGACTACCGGGGAGCTGTTTTTT. It specifies CASSLQGATTGELFF.

The chain's CDR3 is CAISPDRDNGYTF. CDR3 sequence (DNA): TGTGCCATCAGCCCGGACAGGGACAATGGCTACACCTTC. V usage is TRBV10-3 and J usage is TRBJ1-2; 8 bases are a match to TRBD1. This CDR3 has 13 amino acids. Germline-derived CDR1 and CDR2 are ENHRY and SYGVKD. J gave up 6 bases and V 6 bases, and 6 bases lay outside the gene matches.

This clone was seen just once. The gene calls are TRBV11-2 and TRBJ2-7; D is tentatively TRBD1 or TRBD2 (6 bases each). Germline assignment: CDR1 SGHAT and CDR2 FQNNGV. The V gene lost 0 bases and the J gene lost 2 bases, with 23 bases spanning the gap. The CDR3 consists of 19 residues. The CDR3 nucleotides read TGTGCCAGCAGCTTAGAGTGGGGGGCTGTGGGAGCCCGTGCCTACGAGCAGTACTTC. This sequence encodes CASSLEWGAVGARAYEQYF. The full variable domain, with the rest looked up from reference TRBV11-2 and TRBJ2-7, is EAGVAQSPRYKIIEKRQSVAFWCNPISGHATLYWYQQILGQGPKLLIQFQNNGVVDDSQLPKDRFSAERLKGVDSTLKIQPAKLEDSAVYLCASSLEWGAVGARAYEQYFGPGTRLTVT.

V usage is TRBV7-2 and J usage is TRBJ2-1; D is perhaps TRBD1 or TRBD2 (5 bases each). V was shortened by 3 bases and J by 9 bases, with 18 bases between the two germline ends. Per the germline V gene, CDR1 is SGHTA and CDR2 is FQGNSA. The CDR3 is 15 amino acids. The CDR3 DNA follows: TGTGCCAGCAGCTTCACCGGGACCCGCCCTAGTGAGCAGTTCTTC. It codes for CASSFTGTRPSEQFF.

The chain has TRBV18 and TRBJ1-1, with a tentative D call TRBD1 (5 bases). V gave up 7 bases and J gave up 1 base, with 16 bases separating them. This CDR3 region has 15 residues. Germline V gene data show CDR1 as KGHSH and CDR2 as LQKENI. The CDR3 protein is CASLEAKGQNTEAFF. The CDR3 DNA is TGTGCCAGCTTGGAGGCCAAGGGGCAGAACACTGAAGCTTTCTTT.

This chain connects TRBV18 to TRBJ1-1; tentatively, D is TRBD1 (5 bases). The germline V and J ends were trimmed by 1 base and 0 bases, with 9 bases remaining between them. The germline gives CDR1 KGHSH, CDR2 LQKENI. This CDR3 has 15 amino acids. The CDR3 sequence: CASSPQGALNTEAFF. The CDR3 DNA is TGTGCCAGCTCACCACAAGGGGCCTTGAACACTGAAGCTTTCTTT. Variable domain in full (rest from reference TRBV18 and TRBJ1-1): NAGVMQNPRHLVRRRGQEARLRCSPMKGHSHVYWYRQLPEEGLKFMVYLQKENIIDESGMPKERFSAEFPKEGPSILRIQQVVRGDSAAYFCASSPQGALNTEAFFGQGTRLTVV.

This sequence joins TRBV4-3 and TRBJ1-2; D is perhaps TRBD1 (6 bases). There are 15 residues in the CDR3. Trimming stripped 1 base from V and 1 base from J, with 10 bases between. Germline CDR1 reads LGHNA; CDR2 reads YSLEER. The CDR3 protein is CASSQGGGLNYGYTF. The CDR3 nucleotides read TGCGCCAGCAGCCAAGGGGGGGGCCTTAACTATGGCTACACCTTC.

The rearrangement uses TRBV29-1 and TRBJ2-3; possibly TRBD2 for D (5 bases). Per germline, CDR1 SQVTM and CDR2 ANQGSEA. CDR3 length equals 13 residues. V lost 4 bases, J lost 3 bases, and 11 bases lay in between. In DNA form, the CDR3 reads TGCAGCGTTGGGATTAGCGTAACAGATACGCAGTATTTT. Translating gives CSVGISVTDTQYF.

The chain is built from TRBV30 and TRBJ2-1, with 9 bases matching TRBD2. The ends lost 2 bases at V and 9 bases at J; junction bases unmatched: 8. CDR1 and CDR2 from the germline V gene are GTSNPN and SVGIG (reference sequence). The CDR3 totals 14 residues. The CDR3: CAWSISGRFGEQFF. The CDR3, as DNA: TGTGCCTGGAGTATTAGCGGGAGATTTGGTGAGCAGTTCTTC.

The CDR3: CAWSPTGISPYEQYF. In nucleotides, the CDR3 is TGTGCCTGGAGCCCTACAGGGATATCCCCTTACGAGCAGTACTTC. The genes are TRBV30 and TRBJ2-7; the D gene is possibly TRBD1 (6 bases). Germline CDR1 is GTSNPN and CDR2 is SVGIG (reference sequence). CDR3 size: 15 residues. The V end lost 3 bases, the J end lost 4 bases, and 19 bases lay between the germline ends.